This entry is about one T cell receptor beta chain. The antigen is not known. The data stem from a study of CD8 T cells in ankylosing spondylitis. MiXCR, applied by TCRdb to the 5' RACE reads, yields one record per CDR3 protein. The sample holds a few hundred thousand distinct CDR3 sequences, less than 25% seen once. Study-level findings and limits: Earlier work had already found some motif variants in reactive arthritis synovial fluid and blood.

The CDR3 runs 17 residues. Germline CDR1 KGHSH, CDR2 LQKENI. The J segment lost 0 bases and the V segment lost 4 bases, leaving 5 bases of the junction unmatched. Sample: blood, either unsorted or a sorted T cell fraction (not recorded which). The receptor was derived from a female donor with ankylosing spondylitis or in good health (not recorded which). V gene TRBV18 combines with J gene TRBJ2-6, with TRBD1 matching over 8 bases. The CDR3 DNA reads TGTGCCAGCTCACTCAGGACAGGGACCTCTGGGGCCAACGTCCTGACTTTC. It encodes CASSLRTGTSGANVLTF.